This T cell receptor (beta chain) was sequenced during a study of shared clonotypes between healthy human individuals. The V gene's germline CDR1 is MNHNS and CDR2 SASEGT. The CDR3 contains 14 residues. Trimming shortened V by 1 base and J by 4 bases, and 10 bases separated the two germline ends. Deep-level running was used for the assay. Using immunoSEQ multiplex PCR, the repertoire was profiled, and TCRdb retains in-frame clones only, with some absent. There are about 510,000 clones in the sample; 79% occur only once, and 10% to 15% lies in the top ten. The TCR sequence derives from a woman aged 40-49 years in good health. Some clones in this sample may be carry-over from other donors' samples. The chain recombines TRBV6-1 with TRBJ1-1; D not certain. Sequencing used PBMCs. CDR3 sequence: CASSEDLMRTEAFF. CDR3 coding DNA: TGTGCCAGCAGTGAAGATCTCATGCGCACTGAAGCTTTCTTT.